This T cell receptor beta chain is drawn from a study of lymphopenia after photon versus proton radiotherapy. TCRdb keeps only in-frame clones here, not all; method: immunoSEQ multiplex PCR. The sample shows about 35,000 clones, 92% of them seen only once. General study points: In patients who died, overall survival fell as post-nadir TCR diversity dropped more. Post-nadir diversity loss with photons came from oligoclonal expansion, particularly CD8+ Temra cells. Proton therapy kept repertoires fairly stable, unlike photons, which gained effector/memory cells.

As regards this clone: The antigen remains undetermined.

CDR1 and CDR2 (germline): SGDLS, YYNGEE. V gave up 2 bases and J gave up 6 bases; unmatched junction bases: 9. The CDR3 runs to 17 residues. The origin of this receptor is a man aged 60 to 69 with cholangiocarcinoma. This specimen consisted of peripheral blood, obtained from a patient treated with photon-based radiotherapy. The chain recombines TRBV9 with TRBJ2-2; TRBD1 matches 11 bases. CDR3 residues: CASSVSGTGGLAGELFF. CDR3 DNA: TGTGCCAGCAGCGTGAGTGGGACAGGGGGTTTAGCCGGGGAGCTGTTTTTT.